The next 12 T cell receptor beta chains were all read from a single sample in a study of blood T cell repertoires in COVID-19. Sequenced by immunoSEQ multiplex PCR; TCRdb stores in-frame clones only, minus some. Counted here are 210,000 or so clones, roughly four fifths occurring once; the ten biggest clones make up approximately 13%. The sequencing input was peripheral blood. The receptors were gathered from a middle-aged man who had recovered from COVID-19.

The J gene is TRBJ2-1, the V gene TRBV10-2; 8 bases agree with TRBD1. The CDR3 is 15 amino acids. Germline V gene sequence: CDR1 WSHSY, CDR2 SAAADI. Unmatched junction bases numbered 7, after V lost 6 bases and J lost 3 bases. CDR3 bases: TGCGCCAGCAGGGCGACAGGGGATTTCTACAATGAGCAGTTCTTC. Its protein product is CASRATGDFYNEQFF.

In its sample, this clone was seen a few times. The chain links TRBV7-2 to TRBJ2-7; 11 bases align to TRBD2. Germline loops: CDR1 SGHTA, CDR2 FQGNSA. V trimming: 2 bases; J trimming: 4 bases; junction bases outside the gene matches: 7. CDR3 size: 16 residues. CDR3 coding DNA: TGTGCCAGCAGCTTATCAACTAGCGGGAGAGGGTACGAGCAGTACTTC. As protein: CASSLSTSGRGYEQYF.

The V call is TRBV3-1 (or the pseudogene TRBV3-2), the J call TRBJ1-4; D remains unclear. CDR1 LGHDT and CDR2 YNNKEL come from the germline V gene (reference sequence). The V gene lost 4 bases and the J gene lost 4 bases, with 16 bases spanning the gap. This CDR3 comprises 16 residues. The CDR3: CASSRLRRGGNEKLFF. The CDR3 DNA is TGTGCCAGCAGCCGTTTGAGGCGGGGAGGTAATGAAAAACTGTTTTTT.

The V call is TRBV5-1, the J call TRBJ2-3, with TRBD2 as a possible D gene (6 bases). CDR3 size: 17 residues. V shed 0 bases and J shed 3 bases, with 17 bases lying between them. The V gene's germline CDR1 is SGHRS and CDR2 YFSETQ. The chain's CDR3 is CASSLVLARIRTDTQYF. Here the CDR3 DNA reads TGCGCCAGCAGCTTGGTGCTAGCGAGGATTAGAACAGATACGCAGTATTTT.

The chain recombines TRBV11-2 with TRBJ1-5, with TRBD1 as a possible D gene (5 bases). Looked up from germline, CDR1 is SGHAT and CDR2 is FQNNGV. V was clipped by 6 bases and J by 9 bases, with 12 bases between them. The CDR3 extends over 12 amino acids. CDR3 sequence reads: CASSQGAAPQHF. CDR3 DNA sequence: TGTGCCAGCAGTCAAGGGGCCGCGCCCCAGCATTTT.

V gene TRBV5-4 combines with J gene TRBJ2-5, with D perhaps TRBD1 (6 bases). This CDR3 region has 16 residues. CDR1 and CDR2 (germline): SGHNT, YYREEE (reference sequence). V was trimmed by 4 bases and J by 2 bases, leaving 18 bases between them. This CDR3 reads CASSAQKRDNQETQYF. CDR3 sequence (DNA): TGTGCCAGCAGCGCACAAAAAAGGGACAATCAAGAGACCCAGTACTTC.

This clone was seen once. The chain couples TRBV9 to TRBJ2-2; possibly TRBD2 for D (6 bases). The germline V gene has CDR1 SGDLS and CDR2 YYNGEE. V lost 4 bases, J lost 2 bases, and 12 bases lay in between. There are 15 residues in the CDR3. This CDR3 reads CASSLRLGNTGELFF. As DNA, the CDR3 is TGTGCCAGCAGCCTAAGACTAGGAAACACCGGGGAGCTGTTTTTT.

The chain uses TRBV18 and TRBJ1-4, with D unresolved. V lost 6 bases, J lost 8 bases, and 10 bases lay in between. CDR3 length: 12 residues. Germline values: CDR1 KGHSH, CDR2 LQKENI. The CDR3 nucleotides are TGTGCCAGCTCCGCCCAAGAGGAAAAACTGTTTTTT. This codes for CASSAQEEKLFF.

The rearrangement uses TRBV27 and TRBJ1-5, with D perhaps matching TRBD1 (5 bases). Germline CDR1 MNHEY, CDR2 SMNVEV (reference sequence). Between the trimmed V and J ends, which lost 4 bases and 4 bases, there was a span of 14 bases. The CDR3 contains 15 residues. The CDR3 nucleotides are TGTGCCAGCAGTTCCAGTTCAGGGTGGAATCAGCCCCAGCATTTT. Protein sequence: CASSSSSGWNQPQHF.

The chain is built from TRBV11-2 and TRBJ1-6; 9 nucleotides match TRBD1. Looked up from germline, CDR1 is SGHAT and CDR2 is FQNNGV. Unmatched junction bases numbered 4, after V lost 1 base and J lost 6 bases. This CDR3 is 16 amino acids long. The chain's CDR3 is CASSLVTGGFNSPLHF. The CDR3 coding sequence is TGTGCCAGCAGCTTAGTGACAGGGGGGTTTAATTCACCCCTCCACTTT.

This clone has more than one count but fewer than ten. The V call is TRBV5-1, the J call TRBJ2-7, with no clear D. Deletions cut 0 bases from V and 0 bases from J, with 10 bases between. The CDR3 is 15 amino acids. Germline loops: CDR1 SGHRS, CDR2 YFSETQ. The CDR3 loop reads CASSLGHRNSYEQYF. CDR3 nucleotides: TGCGCCAGCAGCTTGGGGCACAGAAACTCCTACGAGCAGTACTTC.

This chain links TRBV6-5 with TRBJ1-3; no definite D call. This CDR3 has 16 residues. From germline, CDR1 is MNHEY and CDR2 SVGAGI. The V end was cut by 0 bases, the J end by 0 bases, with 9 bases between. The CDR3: CASSYSGASSGNTIYF. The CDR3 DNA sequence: TGTGCCAGCAGTTACTCTGGAGCGAGCTCTGGAAACACCATATATTTT.